This T cell receptor beta chain originates from a study of T cell clonotyping in hematopoietic cell transplantation. Generated by immunoSEQ multiplex PCR, the TCRdb table keeps only in-frame clones and is missing some. In the table there are some 40,000 clones, 95% of which are singletons. Trimming cost V 2 bases and J 13 bases, with 24 bases left between them. Looked up from germline, CDR1 is MGHRA and CDR2 is YSYEKL. The CDR3 is 17 residues long. The receptor was isolated from a young man in good health. Some clones in this sample may be carry-over from other donors' samples. The sequenced sample was peripheral blood mononuclear cells. The V gene is TRBV4-1, the J gene TRBJ1-6, with D tentatively TRBD1 (6 bases). For the CDR3, the DNA is TGCGCCAGCAGCCAACTCCCAGGGGAGGGGCCAAGGGGGCCCCTCCACTTT. Encoded protein: CASSQLPGEGPRGPLHF.